What follows describes a single T cell receptor (beta chain). Authors' data handling: Reference gene primer amplification in the assay estimated nucleated cell counts. Clones were read by immunoSEQ multiplex PCR, and TCRdb kept only the in-frame ones, dropping some. V and J calls and clone size are copied from that table; D and trimming were computed from the DNA. The repertoire has approximately 100,000 clones, 90% of them found once; the top ten carry about 1.1%. This specimen comes from a study of blood T cell repertoires in COVID-19. Background on the study: Spain, Italy and the United States supplied samples that represented acute and convalescent COVID-19. The cDNA or gDNA used as material had been derived from T cells, B-cell-depleted T cells, or PBMCs.

The germline CDR1 and CDR2 sequences are LGHDT and YNNKEL (reference sequence). The CDR3 totals 14 residues. Trimming removed 4 bases from V and 8 bases from J; junction bases left unmatched: 8. Sequenced input: peripheral blood. The chain is built from TRBV3-1 (or the pseudogene TRBV3-2) and TRBJ1-2; 9 bases are shared with TRBD1. The clonotype was recovered from a human donor in a cohort sampled during active COVID-19. Here the CDR3 reads CASSPSGQGRGYTF. The CDR3 coding sequence is TGTGCCAGCAGCCCCTCGGGACAGGGAAGAGGCTACACCTTC.